This is a list of T cell receptor beta chains from one sample in a study of blood T cells in healthy people across ages. Each CDR3 protein is one row after TCRdb ran MiXCR on the 5' RACE reads. The sample carries about 1.8 million distinct CDR3 sequences, about 50% recorded once. What was sequenced was blood. The receptors were sampled from a woman in her thirties or forties in good health. Both conserved end residues are part of each CDR3. The D gene is left open where the match is weak.

J gene | CDR3 length | V gene | D gene | CDR3 protein
TRBJ2-5 | 15 | TRBV6-6 | - | CASSYDGGASETQYF
TRBJ1-5 | 16 | TRBV4-2 | TRBD1 | CASSQGTGESNQPQHF
TRBJ1-4 | 14 | TRBV4-3 | - | CASSQDGTNEKLFF
TRBJ1-2 | 13 | TRBV2 | TRBD1 | CATTLGQNYGYTF
TRBJ2-3 | 15 | TRBV4-1 | - | CASSQGLSVPVMQYF
TRBJ2-1 | 16 | TRBV6-5 | TRBD2 | CASSSATGTSFNEQFF
TRBJ1-2 | 15 | TRBV29-1 | TRBD1 | CSVEDSRQGFYGYTF
TRBJ2-1 | 13 | TRBV9 | - | CASSARDFNEQFF
TRBJ2-5 | 16 | TRBV3-1 | - | CASSQAFVRGGETQYF
TRBJ2-3 | 18 | TRBV12-3/TRBV12-4 | TRBD2 | CASSPHFLAGGPPDTQYF
TRBJ2-1 | 18 | TRBV7-2 | - | CASSSSKRGFLGYNEQFF
TRBJ2-7 | 14 | TRBV9 | - | CASSVGGIPYEQYF
TRBJ2-1 | 13 | TRBV27 | - | CASRDTRIWEQFF
TRBJ2-7 | 15 | TRBV25-1 | TRBD1 | CASSAAGTGFYEQYF
TRBJ2-1 | 13 | TRBV11-2 | TRBD2 | CASAQTSPNEQFF
TRBJ1-5 | 17 | TRBV7-2 | - | CASSSGISQGGNQPQHF
- | 15 | TRBV6-6 | TRBD1 | CASILAPQGAGEQYF
TRBJ1-2 | 15 | TRBV6-4 | - | CASSDPTHGQHGYTF
TRBJ1-2 | 14 | TRBV6-1 | - | CASRSFGQSYGYTF
TRBJ1-1 | 19 | TRBV11-2 | - | CASSLDRWRVGAKNTEAFF
TRBJ1-2 | 12 | TRBV28 | - | CASETDLYGYTF
TRBJ2-7 | 14 | TRBV7-2 | TRBD1 | CATARTGGLYEQYF
TRBJ2-1 | 16 | TRBV7-2 | - | CASSLQGARSYNEQFF
TRBJ2-7 | 11 | TRBV25-1 | - | CACSSHREQYF
TRBJ2-1 | 17 | TRBV10-1 | TRBD1 | CASSALRPGQLYNEQFF
TRBJ2-4 | 15 | TRBV6-1 | - | CASHLPGTAKNIQYF
TRBJ2-7 | 16 | TRBV18 | - | CASSPEGTGVYNEQYF
TRBJ1-6 | 17 | TRBV6-5 | TRBD1 | CASSYLLGQGSDSPLHF
TRBJ1-2 | 13 | TRBV7-8 | TRBD1 | CASSKGQPYGYTF
TRBJ2-4 | 15 | TRBV7-2 | - | CASSLGLVGQGIQYF
TRBJ2-1 | 15 | TRBV5-1 | TRBD1 | CASSLAGQGMNGQFF
TRBJ2-1 | 15 | TRBV5-6 | - | CASSLLRGAAYEQFF
TRBJ2-7 | 17 | TRBV5-1 | - | CASSYYRGGSNPYEQYF
TRBJ1-2 | 15 | TRBV4-3 | - | CASSQEWGVLYGYTF
TRBJ2-7 | 13 | TRBV19 | - | CASSMSGTYEQYF
TRBJ2-3 | 15 | TRBV12-3/TRBV12-4 | - | CASSRPGRSQDMQYF
TRBJ1-6 | 13 | TRBV27 | - | CASTTGFNSPLHF
TRBJ2-1 | 15 | TRBV5-6 | - | CASRSPKVQDNEQFF
TRBJ2-1 | 16 | TRBV29-1 | - | CSVGFSGGSSYNEQFF
TRBJ2-5 | 14 | TRBV20-1 | - | CSAQDRKIQETQYF
TRBJ1-5 | 15 | TRBV12-3/TRBV12-4 | - | CASNPTGSVAQPQHF
TRBJ1-2 | 15 | TRBV7-9 | - | CASSLSGTDFYGYTF
TRBJ2-5 | 18 | TRBV4-3 | - | CASSQTLRLQGGQETQYF
TRBJ2-7 | 12 | TRBV29-1 | - | CSVDMGPYEQYF
TRBJ1-2 | 13 | TRBV3-1 | - | CASSPMTVYGYTF
TRBJ2-1 | 13 | TRBV4-3 | TRBD2 | CASSRLTSGEQFF
TRBJ2-7 | 15 | TRBV28 | TRBD1 | CASSSRTGRRYEQYF
TRBJ2-7 | 16 | TRBV12-3/TRBV12-4 | - | CASSNGPRGASYEQYF
TRBJ2-7 | 16 | TRBV9 | TRBD2 | CASSEPGTSRPYEQYF
- | 13 | TRBV6-5 | - | CASSDSQGGEQYF
TRBJ2-1 | 17 | TRBV7-9 | TRBD1 | CASFGNPGTGPHNEQFF
TRBJ2-1 | 16 | TRBV18 | - | CASSPPAGEMDNEQFF
TRBJ1-4 | 14 | TRBV20-1 | TRBD1 | CSASGQGAGEKLFF